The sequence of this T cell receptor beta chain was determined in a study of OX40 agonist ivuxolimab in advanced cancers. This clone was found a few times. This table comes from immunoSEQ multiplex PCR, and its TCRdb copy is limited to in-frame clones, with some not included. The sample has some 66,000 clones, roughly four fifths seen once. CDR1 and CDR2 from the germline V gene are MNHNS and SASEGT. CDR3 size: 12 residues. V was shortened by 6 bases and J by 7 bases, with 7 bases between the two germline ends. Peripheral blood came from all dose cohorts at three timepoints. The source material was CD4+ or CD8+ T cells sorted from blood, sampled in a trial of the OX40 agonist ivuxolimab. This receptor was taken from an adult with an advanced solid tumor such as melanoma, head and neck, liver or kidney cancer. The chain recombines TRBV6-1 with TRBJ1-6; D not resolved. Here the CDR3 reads CASRNQNSPLHF. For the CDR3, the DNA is TGTGCCAGCAGAAACCAGAATTCACCCCTCCACTTT.